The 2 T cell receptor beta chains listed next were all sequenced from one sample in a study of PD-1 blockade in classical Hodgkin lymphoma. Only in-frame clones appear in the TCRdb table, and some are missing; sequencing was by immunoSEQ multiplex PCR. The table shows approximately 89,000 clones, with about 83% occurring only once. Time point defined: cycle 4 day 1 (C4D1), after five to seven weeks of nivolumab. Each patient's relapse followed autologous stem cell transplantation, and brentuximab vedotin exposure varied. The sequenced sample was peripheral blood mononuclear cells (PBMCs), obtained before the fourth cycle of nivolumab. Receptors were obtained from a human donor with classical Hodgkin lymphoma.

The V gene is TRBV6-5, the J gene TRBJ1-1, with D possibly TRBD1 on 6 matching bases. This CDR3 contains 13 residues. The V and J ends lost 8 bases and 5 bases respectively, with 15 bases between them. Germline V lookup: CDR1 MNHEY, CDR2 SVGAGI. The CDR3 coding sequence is TGTGCCAGCGGCGTACAGGGTTGGACTGAAGCTTTCTTT. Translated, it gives CASGVQGWTEAFF.

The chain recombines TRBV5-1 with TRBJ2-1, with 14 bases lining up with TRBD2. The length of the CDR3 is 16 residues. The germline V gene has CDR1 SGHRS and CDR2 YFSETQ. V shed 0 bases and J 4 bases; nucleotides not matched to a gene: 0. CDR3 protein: CASSLGLAGGYNEQFF. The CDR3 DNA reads TGCGCCAGCAGCTTGGGACTAGCGGGAGGGTACAATGAGCAGTTCTTC. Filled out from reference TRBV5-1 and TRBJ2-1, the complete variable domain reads KAGVTQTPRYLIKTRGQQVTLSCSPISGHRSVSWYQQTPGQGLQFLFEYFSETQRNKGNFPGRFSGRQFSNSRSEMNVSTLELGDSALYLCASSLGLAGGYNEQFFGPGTRLTVL.